This TCR beta chain was captured by sequencing in a study of T cell responses to AZD1222 COVID-19 vaccine. Study-level findings and limits: At study baseline, merely a handful of AZD1222 recipients were seropositive. When two AZD1222 doses had been given, Spike-specific TCR breadth and depth rose.

As regards this clone: Its antigen is not identified.

The germline V and J ends were trimmed by 2 bases and 5 bases, with 11 bases remaining between them. The CDR3 is 14 residues long. The germline V gene has CDR1 SGHRS and CDR2 YFSETQ. The repertoire was sequenced with immunoSEQ multiplex PCR; TCRdb's copy has only in-frame clones and lacks some. The repertoire consists of about 78,000 clones, with around nine tenths occurring once and the leading ten covering about 3.5%. Here the sequenced sample was peripheral blood, taken 28 days after the second AZD1222 dose. This clonotype was sampled from an adult who received the AZD1222 COVID-19 vaccine. The V and J genes are TRBV5-1 and TRBJ2-1; D remains ambiguous. In DNA, the CDR3 is TGCGCCAGCAGCTTACGGGCGGACCACAATGAGCAGTTCTTC. It translates to CASSLRADHNEQFF.